This record looks at one TCR beta chain sequence and its context. It lacks a known antigen. No qualities accompany the bases; no much larger clone lies one base away. The CDR3, cysteine through phenylalanine, is 15 amino acids long. The sequence is cut down to CDR3 DNA, 45 bases in frame from base 1. For CDR1 and CDR2, the germline V gene (reference sequence) lists SEHNR and FQNEAQ. V is pared back by 1 base and J by 2 bases, with 9 bases lying between the germline termini. This record belongs to a study of T-cell memory formation after mild COVID-19 (dated by TCRdb to 2020 to 2023). With respect to the entire study: TCR sequence clusters from the two donors were found to be largely donor specific. T-cell clones expanding and contracting after mild COVID-19 in two donors were tracked by longitudinal TCRalpha and TCRbeta repertoire sequencing. The cohort was made up of two young adult volunteers, one female and one male, who were previously healthy. The investigation overall reported the following: Contracting CD4+ clones turned up mainly in the CM and EM memory subsets, whereas EMRA was where CD8+ clones were enriched. Clones that contracted from day 15 to 85 showed balanced CD4/CD8 phenotypes, whereas a second wave of clones that expanded from day 15 to 37 leaned towards CD4+. Only a couple of mild cases were covered by the study, and larger cohorts that include severe cases with pre-infection samples were considered necessary. Whether the second-wave clones peaking on day 37 were SARS-CoV-2 specific was not confirmed. Some responding clones were detected in pre-infection memory, which suggested that pre-existing cross-reactive memory T cells had joined the SARS-CoV-2 response.

Ficoll-Paque density gradient centrifugation was the method used to isolate PBMCs. The sequencer was an Illumina NovaSeq 6000. TCRalpha and TCRbeta cDNA libraries were built by 5'RACE with constant-segment primers, adding sample barcodes and unique molecular identifiers. Trizol reagent was used to extract RNA from every sample. Amplification of the libraries took two PCR steps, and the second step added a second sample barcode plus Illumina TruSeq adapters. Sequencing of the libraries was done on an Illumina NovaSeq, producing 2 x 150 bp paired-end reads. Under the source paper's analysis protocol: With migec v1.2.7, reads were demultiplexed and then collapsed into UMI-guided consensus sequences. Using mixcr v2.1.11, UMI consensuses were aligned to TRA and TRB V and J templates and then assembled into clonotypes. Expanded or contracted clonotypes were those called significant by both edgeR and NoisET, with noise models trained on biological replicates. edgeR calls used a false discovery rate-adjusted p below 0.01 and a log2 fold-change threshold of 1. PCA with hierarchical clustering of max-normalized trajectories of the 1000 most abundant clonotypes was used as exploratory dynamics analysis. Separately sequenced CD4+ and CD8+ repertoires were used to assign a CD4 or CD8 phenotype to each responding clone. The public reads were reanalyzed by TCRdb: fastp trimming at Q25, MiXCR alignment, in-frame beta chains only. Identical CDR3 protein sequences are pooled into one entry, listed with their most common genes and DNA. The V and J calls and clone size are TCRdb's, not the authors'. The sample yields around 450,000 distinct CDR3 sequences; approximately 24% were counted once. The ten largest clones take up 8.5% to 10% of the sample.

The receptor was isolated from an adult woman who had mild COVID-19 (a few samples of this study predate the infection). The sample titles of this study are shuffled in the database, so cell type and time point are left out; the donor was told from shared clones. The sample taken for sequencing was PBMCs or a T cell subset sorted from them (not recorded which). The chain links TRBV7-9 with TRBJ2-4; the D gene cannot be resolved reliably. The sequence in DNA is TGTGCCAGCAGCTTAGTATCAGGATCCAAAAACATTCAGTACTTC. It specifies CASSLVSGSKNIQYF.